These 9 T cell receptor beta chains share one sample of origin, sequenced in a study of cytomegalovirus exposure and HLA in healthy donors (dated by TCRdb to about 2017). The library came from the immunoSEQ multiplex PCR assay. A mixture of 60 forward primers for TCR Vbeta segments and 13 reverse primers for TCR Jbeta segments was used in the multiplex PCR. TCRdb carries this immuneACCESS record with in-frame sequences only. Its versions omit some clonotypes, under half of them owing to an unresolved V gene in the studies checked, with the rest unexplained. In this sample the table shows around 93,000 clones, approximately 81% of which occur a single time. Jointly, the top ten make up about 3.5% of the sample. The sequenced material came from PBMCs. Receptors originate from a woman between 40 and 50 years old in good health and CMV-seronegative.

In DNA form, the CDR3 reads TGTGCCAGTAGTACCCTCGGGACTAGCGGGAGGACAGCCTACGAGCAGTACTTC. Amino acid sequence: CASSTLGTSGRTAYEQYF. The chain links TRBV19 to TRBJ2-7; 15 bases match TRBD2. V gave up 4 bases and J gave up 2 bases; unmatched junction bases: 9. CDR3 length: 18 amino acids. Per the germline V gene, CDR1 is LNHDA and CDR2 is SQIVND (reference sequence).

This clone was found a few times. V gene TRBV4-3 combines with J gene TRBJ1-5, with a weak D call TRBD1 (6 bases). Trimming removed 5 bases from V and 7 bases from J, with 9 bases in between. CDR3 length equals 12 residues. Germline V CDR1 and CDR2: LGHNA, YSLEER. CDR3 amino acids: CASSFRGQPQHF. The CDR3 bases are TGCGCCAGCAGCTTCAGGGGACAGCCCCAGCATTTT.

CDR3 loop: CASSQTGGQGYTF. The CDR3 bases are TGCGCCAGCAGCCAAACAGGGGGCCAAGGCTACACCTTC. This chain uses TRBV4-3 with TRBJ1-2; 9 nucleotides agree with TRBD1. CDR3 length equals 13 residues. Trimming removed 2 bases from V and 8 bases from J; junction bases left unmatched: 3. From germline, CDR1 is LGHNA and CDR2 YSLEER.

The chain combines TRBV18 with TRBJ2-7; 12 nucleotides align to TRBD2. V dropped 6 bases and J dropped 6; count of bases not matched to a gene: 9. The V gene's germline CDR1 is KGHSH and CDR2 LQKENI. The CDR3 spans 15 residues. The CDR3 region has the DNA TGTGCCAGCTCTCCCAGACTAGCGGGAGAGGTCGAGCAGTACTTC. This encodes CASSPRLAGEVEQYF.

This clone was recorded a few times. V gene TRBV5-1 combines with J gene TRBJ2-5; maybe TRBD2 (7 bases). CDR1 SGHRS and CDR2 YFSETQ come from the germline V gene. This CDR3 spans 15 amino acids. Deletions cut 0 bases from V and 5 bases from J, with 14 bases between. This CDR3 is CASSLVGGGPETQYF. CDR3 bases: TGCGCCAGCAGCTTGGTTGGGGGGGGGCCCGAGACCCAGTACTTC.

Here the CDR3 DNA reads TGCGCCAGCAGCCCGGGGACTAGCACAGATACGCAGTATTTT. This translates into CASSPGTSTDTQYF. This chain links TRBV5-1 with TRBJ2-3, with D perhaps TRBD2 (6 bases). Per germline, CDR1 SGHRS and CDR2 YFSETQ. The ends were cut back, 4 bases at V and 0 bases at J, with 9 bases in the middle. CDR3 size: 14 residues.

The chain couples TRBV6-1 to TRBJ1-5, with D possibly TRBD1 on 6 matching bases. The germline CDR1 and CDR2 sequences are MNHNS and SASEGT. This CDR3 has 13 amino acids. V lost 6 bases and J 7 bases, leaving 13 bases between the germline ends. The CDR3 nucleotides read TGTGCCAGCAGACTCAACAGGGAACAGCCCCAGCATTTT. This translates into CASRLNREQPQHF.

The chain carries TRBV27 and TRBJ2-5; 13 bases are a match to TRBD2. V lost 8 bases, J lost 5 bases, and 8 bases stayed unmatched. Germline assignment: CDR1 MNHEY and CDR2 SMNVEV (reference sequence). The CDR3 runs to 15 residues. The CDR3 sequence is CASGILAGGLETQYF. CDR3 DNA sequence: TGTGCCAGCGGAATACTAGCGGGAGGGCTCGAGACCCAGTACTTC.

This clone was seen more than once but under ten times. The chain is built from TRBV9 and TRBJ1-4, with D possibly matching TRBD1 (5 bases). Germline V lookup: CDR1 SGDLS, CDR2 YYNGEE. The CDR3 length is 15 residues. The V gene lost 2 bases and the J gene lost 11 bases, with 19 bases spanning the gap. CDR3 nucleotide sequence: TGTGCCAGCAGCGTCGAGGGGCTCCCGGAGGGGAAACTGTTTTTT. The encoded protein is CASSVEGLPEGKLFF.